This TCR beta chain comes out of a study of blood T cell repertoires in COVID-19. Overall study: COVID-19 samples, acute and convalescent, were from the United States, Italy and Spain. PBMCs, B-cell-depleted T cells, or T cells provided the cDNA or gDNA that made up the material.

In the authors' methods: From reference gene primer amplification, estimates of nucleated cell counts were derived. The data were produced by immunoSEQ multiplex PCR, yet TCRdb's version contains in-frame clones alone and is incomplete. That table furnishes V, J and clone size, whereas the DNA furnished D and trimming. The sample consists of a few hundred thousand clones, roughly 84% of them appearing once. The V end lost 0 bases, the J end lost 5 bases, and 6 bases lay between the germline ends. Germline assignment: CDR1 SGHKS and CDR2 YYEKEE (reference sequence). This CDR3 region has 12 residues. This receptor was identified in a woman under 30 with acute or convalescent COVID-19. The V and J genes are TRBV5-5 and TRBJ2-7; no clear D. The material sequenced was peripheral blood. The CDR3 DNA reads TGTGCCAGCAGCTTGGCCGGAGACGAGCAGTACTTC. This translates into CASSLAGDEQYF. Filled out from reference TRBV5-5 and TRBJ2-7, the complete variable domain reads DAGVTQSPTHLIKTRGQQVTLRCSPISGHKSVSWYQQVLGQGPQFIFQYYEKEERGRGNFPDRFSARQFPNYSSELNVNALLLGDSALYLCASSLAGDEQYFGPGTRLTVT.